The present T cell receptor (beta chain) was sequenced within a study of cytomegalovirus exposure and HLA in healthy donors. This CDR3 is built from 12 residues. Trimming left V 6 bases short and J 6 bases short, with 14 bases between. Germline-derived CDR1 and CDR2 are SQVTM and ANQGSEA. The method was immunoSEQ multiplex PCR; TCRdb's version includes in-frame clones alone and lacks a portion of them. The sample consists of 110,000 to 150,000 clones, about four fifths of them appearing once. This clone was seen a single time. V usage is TRBV29-1 and J usage is TRBJ1-2; no clear D gene. The sequenced sample was PBMCs. This TCR came from a woman in her 30s in good health and CMV-seronegative. In DNA form, the CDR3 reads TGCAGCGTGGGAGGGTTTGGTGATGGCTACACCTTC. Translated: CSVGGFGDGYTF.